One TCR beta chain is described in this entry. Which antigen it targets is not known. Base-call qualities are not available, and no considerably larger clone is one nucleotide away. The data are from a study of siplizumab effects on memory and regulatory T cells (dated by TCRdb to the late 2010s). At the level of the whole study: The effect of the anti-CD2 antibody siplizumab on alloreactive T-cell subsets was examined in allogeneic mixed lymphocyte reactions constructed from human PBMCs.

Sorted unstimulated T cells and proliferating T cells recovered from mixed lymphocyte reactions underwent TCRbeta CDR3 sequencing. Fresh whole blood from about ten HLA-typed healthy donors served as the source for isolating PBMCs. Including the terminal cysteine and phenylalanine, the CDR3 comprises 11 residues. Of the read, only the CDR3 DNA is kept; its 33 bases are in frame from base 1. V is pared back by 5 bases and J by 8 bases, with 4 bases lying between the germline termini. CDR1 is given as MDHEN and CDR2 as SYDVKM, both from the germline V gene. The paper's findings and limits, for the study overall: Unstimulated naive T cells appeared to be more diverse than memory T cells, and naive cells seemed to make a substantial contribution to the alloresponse. The suppressive function of proliferating Tregs from siplizumab cultures was not functionally confirmed. Because sequences below about 10^-5 frequency were poorly captured, only a minor fraction of alloreactive clones could be mapped to unstimulated subsets. Among mappable alloreactive CD4+ clones, an average Treg-derived fraction of around 71% was observed with siplizumab, compared with 26.9% in control reactions. The cumulative frequency of alloreactive sequences traceable to unstimulated CD4+ memory T cells was significantly reduced by siplizumab. Roughly 75-97% of proliferating CD4+ or CD8+ clones could not be assigned a naive or memory phenotype.

The library was made by the immunoSEQ multiplex PCR assay. The deep sequencing platform assayed around 10^5 TCR templates per sample. Genomic DNA extracted from sorted T cells was the material used for TCRbeta CDR3 sequencing. The study's processing was this. The R programming language was used for clonal analysis of the TCRbeta CDR3 data. Alloreactive CD4+ and CD8+ clones were identified by comparing unstimulated samples to CFSE-low samples taken after the reaction. By matching sequences to the repertoires of sorted unstimulated Treg and non-Treg cells, each alloreactive CD4+ clone was assigned a regulatory or non-regulatory origin. This immuneACCESS table, as held by TCRdb, lists in-frame sequences with V and J called but not all clones. Of the missing ones, under half trace to an unresolved V gene in checked studies; the others have no known cause. That table furnishes V, J and clone size, whereas the DNA furnished D and trimming. This sample comprises some 100,000 clones, around 92% of them detected only once. The top ten constitute roughly 2.6% of the sample.

Sequenced input: CD4+ T cells sorted from blood. The clonotype comes from a human donor in good health. Some clones in this sample may be carry-over from other donors' samples. The rearranged segments are TRBV28 and TRBJ1-6, with the D gene too uncertain to name. The CDR3 reads as follows: CASSLHSPLHF. In nucleotide form, the sequence is TGTGCCAGCAGTCTTCATTCACCCCTCCACTTT. When the CDR3 is completed using the reference TRBV28 and TRBJ1-6 genes on either side, the full variable domain is DVKVTQSSRYLVKRTGEKVFLECVQDMDHENMFWYRQDPGLGLRLIYFSYDVKMKEKGDIPEGYSVSREKKERFSLILESASTNQTSMYLCASSLHSPLHFGNGTRLTVT.